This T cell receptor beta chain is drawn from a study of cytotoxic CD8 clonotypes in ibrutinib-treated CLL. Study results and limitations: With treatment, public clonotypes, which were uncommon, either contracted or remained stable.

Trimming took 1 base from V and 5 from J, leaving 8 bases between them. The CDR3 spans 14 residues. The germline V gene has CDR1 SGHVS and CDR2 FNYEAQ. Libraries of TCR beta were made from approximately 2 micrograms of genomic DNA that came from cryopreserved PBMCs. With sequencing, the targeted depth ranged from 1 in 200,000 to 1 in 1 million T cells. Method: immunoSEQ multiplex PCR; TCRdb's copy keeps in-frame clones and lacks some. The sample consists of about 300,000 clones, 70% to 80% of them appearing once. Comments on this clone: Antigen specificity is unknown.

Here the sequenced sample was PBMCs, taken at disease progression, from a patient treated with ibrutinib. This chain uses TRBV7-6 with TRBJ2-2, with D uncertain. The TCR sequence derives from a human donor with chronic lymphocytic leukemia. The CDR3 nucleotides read TGTGCCAGCAGCTTAGTCGCCGGGACCGGGGAGCTGTTTTTT. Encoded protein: CASSLVAGTGELFF.